The 8 T cell receptor beta chains below were found in one sample sequenced in a study of molecular identifiers for immune sequencing clone quantification. TCRdb re-analysed the PCR reads in MiXCR, keeping a single row per CDR3 protein. The profile shows 60,000 to 70,000 distinct CDR3 sequences, about 20% of them singletons. The specimen sequenced was naive CD8+ T cells from blood, with Jurkat cell RNA spiked in. Subset: FACS-sorted CD8+CD4-CCR7+CD45RA+ naive T cells. The receptors shown here come from a human donor in good health. Some libraries in this study had Jurkat cell RNA spiked in.

This clonotype was recorded at least ten times. The chain combines TRBV5-4 with TRBJ2-3; 16 nucleotides match TRBD2. V was clipped by 6 bases and J by 6 bases; unmatched bases: 4. The CDR3 is made up of 15 amino acids. CDR1 and CDR2 from the germline V gene are SGHNT and YYREEE (reference sequence). The CDR3 DNA reads as TGTGCCAGCAAGGGACTAGCGGGAGGGCCTGATACGCAGTATTTT. Residues: CASKGLAGGPDTQYF.

The chain uses TRBV11-1 and TRBJ1-1; maybe TRBD1 (6 bases). CDR1 and CDR2 from the germline V gene are SGHAT and FQDESV (reference sequence). V was trimmed by 5 bases and J by 1 base, leaving 17 bases between them. This CDR3 has 16 amino acids. CDR3 residues: CASSPQGAEGNTEAFF. The CDR3 DNA sequence: TGTGCCAGCAGCCCACAGGGCGCCGAGGGGAACACTGAAGCTTTCTTT.

This clonotype was observed many times. This chain uses TRBV5-5 with TRBJ2-3; no clear D. CDR1 is SGHKS and CDR2 is YYEKEE in the germline V gene (reference sequence). The CDR3 consists of 17 residues. V was pared by 1 base and J by 0 bases, with 15 bases between. The CDR3 protein is CASSLIPWASSTDTQYF. CDR3 nucleotide sequence: TGTGCCAGCAGCTTGATTCCTTGGGCATCTAGCACAGATACGCAGTATTTT.

About this clonotype: A clone one base away is much larger, so this may be a read error. The rearrangement uses TRBV3-1 and TRBJ2-7; D gene uncertain. In germline, CDR1 is LGHDT, CDR2 YNNKEL (reference sequence). The CDR3 is 13 residues long. The CDR3 loop is CASSQGGGYGQYF. CDR3 nucleotide sequence: TGTGCCAGCAGCCAAGGTGGTGGATACGGGCAGTACTTC.

J is TRBJ2-7 and V is TRBV5-1; D gene unclear. The V gene lost 9 bases and the J gene lost 0 bases, with 13 bases spanning the gap. The germline V gene encodes CDR1 SGHRS and CDR2 YFSETQ. This CDR3 is built from 13 residues. DNA for the CDR3: TGCGCCACCTCGAAAACGGGCTCCTACGAGCAGTACTTC. This codes for CATSKTGSYEQYF. Full variable domain (rest looked up from reference TRBV5-1 and TRBJ2-7): KAGVTQTPRYLIKTRGQQVTLSCSPISGHRSVSWYQQTPGQGLQFLFEYFSETQRNKGNFPGRFSGRQFSNSRSEMNVSTLELGDSALYLCATSKTGSYEQYFGPGTRLTVT.

This clonotype was observed at least ten times. The chain carries TRBV4-1 and TRBJ1-2, with 9 bases identical to TRBD1. The V gene end was trimmed by 3 bases and the J gene end by 3 bases; junction bases not matched to a gene: 5. Germline CDR1 and CDR2: MGHRA and YSYEKL. This CDR3 is built from 15 residues. The CDR3 region has the DNA TGCGCCAGCAGCCACCGGGGACAGGGTGACTATGGCTACACCTTC. It translates to CASSHRGQGDYGYTF.

This clonotype occurred many times. This chain joins TRBV25-1 and TRBJ1-1; D remains ambiguous. Germline V gene lookup returns CDR1 MGHDK and CDR2 SYGVNS. The germline V and J ends were trimmed by 1 base and 1 base, with 7 bases remaining between them. The CDR3 length is 14 residues. CDR3 loop: CASSELSTNTEAFF. The CDR3 DNA reads as TGTGCCAGCAGTGAATTATCTACGAACACTGAAGCTTTCTTT.

This clonotype was recorded many times. The chain combines TRBV29-1 with TRBJ2-7; TRBD2 matches at 10 bases. This CDR3 is built from 15 residues. Germline assignment: CDR1 SQVTM and CDR2 ANQGSEA. V lost 0 bases to trimming and J lost 1 base; unmatched junction nucleotides: 3. The CDR3 reads CSVEDRAGGSYEQYF. CDR3 in DNA: TGCAGCGTTGAAGACCGAGCGGGAGGGTCCTACGAGCAGTACTTC.